This entry lists 15 T cell receptor beta chains sequenced from one sample in a study of blood T cells in healthy people across ages. The authors ran a second PCR of 7 to 11 cycles using a sample-barcoded 5' primer and a J-beta primer mix. TCRdb passed the 5' RACE reads through MiXCR, listing each CDR3 protein once. The sample has about 630,000 distinct CDR3 sequences, around 21% seen once; the top ten hold approximately 3.7%. The specimen sequenced was blood. The receptors come from an older man in good health.

The rearrangement joins TRBV12-3 or TRBV12-4 to TRBJ2-7; 7 nucleotides line up with TRBD2. This CDR3 region has 13 residues. J gave up 6 bases and V 2 bases, and 4 bases lay outside the gene matches. CDR3 in DNA: TGTGCCAGCAGTTTAAGTGGGAGGGCCGAGCAGTACTTC. The encoded protein is CASSLSGRAEQYF.

The chain carries TRBV20-1 and TRBJ1-2; 7 bases agree with TRBD1. The J segment lost 7 bases and the V segment lost 0 bases, leaving 8 bases of the junction unmatched. The germline CDR1 and CDR2 sequences are DFQATT and SNEGSKA (reference sequence). CDR3 length: 14 amino acids. This CDR3 is CSAREASGGSGYTF. DNA for the CDR3: TGCAGTGCTAGAGAAGCCTCAGGGGGGAGTGGCTACACCTTC.

The chain uses TRBV6-2 or TRBV6-3 and TRBJ2-3; D is ambiguous. This CDR3 has 15 amino acids. Trimming left V 8 bases short and J 2 bases short, with 17 bases between. Germline CDR1 reads MNHEY; CDR2 reads SVGEGT. This CDR3 reads CASALARVSTDTQYF. The CDR3 nucleotides are TGTGCCAGCGCCCTCGCCCGGGTATCCACAGATACGCAGTATTTT.

This sequence joins TRBV15 and TRBJ2-3; D unresolved. The ends were cut back, 0 bases at V and 4 bases at J, with 5 bases in the middle. Germline lookup yields CDR1 LNHNV and CDR2 YYDKDF (reference sequence). CDR3 length: 13 residues. CDR3 sequence (DNA): TGTGCCACCAGCAGAGATAACCCAGATACGCAGTATTTT. It translates to CATSRDNPDTQYF.

V gene TRBV5-6 combines with J gene TRBJ2-2; 9 positions agree with TRBD1. CDR1 is SGHDT, CDR2 YYEEEE, per germline. The CDR3 has 14 residues. After removal of 5 bases from V and 7 bases from J, the junction contained 6 bases not matched to a gene. CDR3 coding DNA: TGTGCCAGCAGATTACAGGGGGCGAACGGGGAGCTGTTTTTT. The encoded protein is CASRLQGANGELFF.

This clonotype was seen more than once but under ten times. The chain has TRBV28 and TRBJ2-7, with D tentatively TRBD2 (6 bases). This CDR3 has 13 residues. The germline V gene encodes CDR1 MDHEN and CDR2 SYDVKM. Between the trimmed V and J ends, which lost 5 bases and 7 bases, there was a span of 15 bases. The CDR3 is CASSPSSVIEQYF. The CDR3 coding sequence is TGTGCCAGCAGTCCCTCTAGCGTTATTGAGCAGTACTTC.

The chain has TRBV2 and TRBJ1-2; D gene unclear. The CDR3 covers 15 residues. Germline-derived CDR1 and CDR2 are SNHLY and FYNNEI. V shed 6 bases and J shed 8 bases, with 22 bases lying between them. This chain's CDR3 is CASSPTTTTHNGYTF. The DNA of the CDR3 is TGTGCCAGCAGCCCGACCACCACCACCCACAACGGCTACACCTTC.

This clonotype showed up many times. This chain connects TRBV7-3 to TRBJ2-5, with D possibly matching TRBD1 (5 bases). Trimming removed 6 bases from V and 1 base from J, with 9 bases in between. CDR3 length equals 13 residues. Germline V lookup: CDR1 SGHTA, CDR2 FQGTGA. The CDR3: CASSDSLQETQYF. In DNA, the CDR3 is TGTGCCAGCAGTGACAGCCTCCAAGAGACCCAGTACTTC.

Of note for this clonotype: This may be a read error, as it is one base from a much larger clone. The chain carries TRBV7-2 and TRBJ2-1; 14 bases map to TRBD2. The CDR3 loop spans 17 amino acids. Germline CDR1 and CDR2: SGHTA and FQGNSA. The trim removed 5 bases at V and 0 bases at J, leaving 3 bases unmatched. The CDR3 is CASSMGTSGSSYNEQFF. CDR3 sequence (DNA): TGTGCCAGCAGCATGGGGACTAGCGGGAGCTCCTACAATGAGCAGTTCTTC.

The V gene is TRBV20-1, the J gene TRBJ2-5, with 8 bases that match TRBD1. V lost 4 bases and J lost 4; bases outside the gene matches: 2. The CDR3 has 12 residues. Germline assignment: CDR1 DFQATT and CDR2 SNEGSKA (reference sequence). The CDR3 loop is CSAMTGAETQYF. DNA of the CDR3: TGCAGTGCTATGACAGGGGCAGAGACCCAGTACTTC.

This chain uses TRBV15 with TRBJ1-5, with a possible D match to TRBD1 (6 bases). The germline V gene encodes CDR1 LNHNV and CDR2 YYDKDF (reference sequence). V dropped 2 bases and J dropped 5 bases, with 10 bases sitting between them. The CDR3 runs 14 residues. The CDR3 DNA reads as TGTGCCACCAGCAGACAGGGGCAGGATCAGCCCCAGCATTTT. Translated, it gives CATSRQGQDQPQHF.

The chain carries TRBV20-1 and TRBJ1-5; TRBD1 might be the D (6 bases). The ends were cut back, 4 bases at V and 1 base at J, with 11 bases in the middle. The CDR3 extends over 14 amino acids. CDR1 is DFQATT, CDR2 SNEGSKA, per germline (reference sequence). This chain's CDR3 is CSANGGQSNQPQHF. Here the CDR3 DNA reads TGCAGTGCTAATGGAGGACAGAGCAATCAGCCCCAGCATTTT.

There are a few counts of this clonotype. The chain couples TRBV20-1 to TRBJ1-3; TRBD1 matches 7 bases. Germline V gene data show CDR1 as DFQATT and CDR2 as SNEGSKA (reference sequence). The J segment lost 0 bases and the V segment lost 3 bases, leaving 8 bases of the junction unmatched. CDR3 size: 16 residues. Here the CDR3 reads CSARTTGVGSGNTIYF. The CDR3, as DNA: TGCAGTGCTAGGACAACAGGGGTGGGCTCTGGAAACACCATATATTTT.

This clonotype has just a few counts. The CDR3 sequence: CASRKLATNEKLFF. CDR3 bases: TGTGCCAGCAGGAAGCTTGCAACTAATGAAAAACTGTTTTTT. The chain has TRBV6-2 or TRBV6-3 and TRBJ1-4, with no clear D. Germline V CDR1 and CDR2: MNHEY, SVGEGT. V was clipped by 6 bases and J by 0 bases, with 8 bases between them. This CDR3 contains 14 residues.

The chain has TRBV5-8 and TRBJ1-2; 9 nucleotides line up with TRBD1. The V and J ends lost 4 bases and 7 bases, in that order; junction bases with no gene match: 5. Germline V gene sequence: CDR1 SGHTS, CDR2 YDEGEE. The length of the CDR3 is 13 residues. The CDR3 coding sequence is TGTGCCAGCAGCCCTACAGGGGGCTTTGGCTACACCTTC. Translated, it gives CASSPTGGFGYTF.